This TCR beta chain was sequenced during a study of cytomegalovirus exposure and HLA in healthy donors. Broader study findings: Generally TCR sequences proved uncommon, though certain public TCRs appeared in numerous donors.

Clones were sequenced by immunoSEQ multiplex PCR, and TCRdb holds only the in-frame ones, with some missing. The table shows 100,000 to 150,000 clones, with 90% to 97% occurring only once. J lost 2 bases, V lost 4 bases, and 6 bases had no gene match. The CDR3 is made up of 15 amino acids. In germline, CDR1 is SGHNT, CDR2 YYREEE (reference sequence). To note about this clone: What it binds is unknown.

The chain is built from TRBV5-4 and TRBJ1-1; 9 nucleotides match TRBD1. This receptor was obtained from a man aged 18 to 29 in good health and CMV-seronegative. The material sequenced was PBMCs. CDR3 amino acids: CASSPWGQGNTEAFF. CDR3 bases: TGTGCCAGCAGCCCATGGGGACAGGGAAACACTGAAGCTTTCTTT.